These T cell receptor beta chains were read from a single sample in a study of STAT5B mutations in CD4+ large granular lymphocyte leukemia. Measured with immunoSEQ multiplex PCR; TCRdb has only the in-frame clones, and not every one. Of nearly 45,000 clones listed, around 86% are singletons. The specimen sequenced was CD4+ T cells from blood buffy coats. The origin of the receptors is a human donor in good health. The CDR3 runs from the conserved cysteine through the conserved F or W. D genes are given only for firm matches. The listing skips clone size in some rows; elsewhere it reads once, few, many or a size class.

D gene	V gene	J gene	clone size	CDR3 DNA	CDR3 protein
TRBD2	TRBV4-3	TRBJ2-5	.	TGCGCCAGCAGCCCATTCCCTGCTAGCGGGGGAGAGACCCAGTACTTC	CASSPFPASGGETQYF
.	TRBV6-6	TRBJ1-1	.	TGTGCCAGCAGTCTCCACACAACGGGCGAAGCTTTCTTT	CASSLHTTGEAFF
TRBD2	TRBV10-2	TRBJ2-1	.	TGCGCCAGTACATTAGCGGGAGGCGGCAATGAGCAGTTCTTC	CASTLAGGGNEQFF
.	TRBV6-5	TRBJ2-3	.	TGTGCCAGCAGTTACTCGAATAGCGGACGCACAGATACGCAGTATTTT	CASSYSNSGRTDTQYF
.	TRBV14	TRBJ2-7	.	TGTGCCAGCAGCCATAACTTCTATGAGCAGTACTTC	CASSHNFYEQYF
TRBD2	TRBV11-1	TRBJ2-3	.	TGTGCCAGCAGCTTACTAGGGACTAGCGGGAGTCTCACAGATACGCAGTATTTT	CASSLLGTSGSLTDTQYF
.	TRBV28	TRBJ1-2	.	TGTGCCAGTCGTCCGGGAGAGCCCTATGGCTACACCTTC	CASRPGEPYGYTF
.	TRBV19	TRBJ1-2	.	TGTGCCAGTAGTAACCGACGGACATCTGCCGCCTATGGCTACACCTTC	CASSNRRTSAAYGYTF
.	TRBV28	TRBJ1-4	.	TGTGCCAGCAGTTTATCCCCCGGCCCGGAAAAACTGTTTTTT	CASSLSPGPEKLFF
TRBD1	TRBV28	TRBJ1-1	.	TGTGCCAGCAGCGGGGGACAGGGCACTGAAGCTTTCTTT	CASSGGQGTEAFF
.	TRBV11-2	TRBJ2-2	.	TGTGCCAGCAGCTTAGATCCAACCGCCGGGGAGCTGTTTTTT	CASSLDPTAGELFF
TRBD1	TRBV2	TRBJ2-7	few	TGTGCCAGCAGTGACGGACAGGGGGGATACGAGCAGTACTTC	CASSDGQGGYEQYF
TRBD1	TRBV5-1	TRBJ1-2	.	TGCGCCAGCAGCCTCACAACGACAGGGAGGGACAAGTATGGCTACACCTTC	CASSLTTTGRDKYGYTF
.	TRBV7-9	TRBJ2-2	.	TGTGCCAGCAGCTTAGTTGGCGGGATAGGCACCGGGGAGCTGTTTTTT	CASSLVGGIGTGELFF
TRBD1	TRBV2	TRBJ2-1	.	TGTGCCAGCTGGAGGGGACAGGCCTACAATGAGCAGTTCTTC	CASWRGQAYNEQFF
.	TRBV19	TRBJ2-7	.	TGTGCCAGTAGTATAAATATCTTGGCCGAGCAGTACTTC	CASSINILAEQYF
.	TRBV11-3	TRBJ2-1	.	TGTGCCAGCAGCACGGAACATAGCGGAAGCCGAACCCACAATGAGCAGTTCTTC	CASSTEHSGSRTHNEQFF
TRBD2	TRBV7-2	TRBJ2-1	.	TGTGCCAGCAGCCGGGTGCCTAGCGGGAGGCTCCTCAATGAGCAGTTCTTC	CASSRVPSGRLLNEQFF
.	TRBV30	TRBJ2-5	.	TGTGCCTGGAGTGTGGGATACCAAGAGACCCAGTACTTC	CAWSVGYQETQYF
TRBD1	TRBV29-1	TRBJ1-1	.	TGCAGCGGTGGGGACAGGCAGATCCACACTGAAGCTTTCTTT	CSGGDRQIHTEAFF
.	TRBV18	TRBJ2-7	.	TGTGCCAGCGGAACGGGCACCAAGGCTTCCTACGAGCAGTACTTC	CASGTGTKASYEQYF
.	TRBV6-6	TRBJ2-7	.	TGTGCCAGCAGTTACTCGAAGCAATCAGGAAACGAGCAGTACTTC	CASSYSKQSGNEQYF
TRBD2	TRBV10-3	TRBJ2-1	.	TGTGCCATCAGTGAGTCGGGGAGCGGGGCCTACAATGAGCAGTTCTTC	CAISESGSGAYNEQFF
TRBD2	TRBV5-1	TRBJ2-1	.	TGCGCCAGCAGCGTTACTAGCGGAGACAATGAGCAGTTCTTC	CASSVTSGDNEQFF
.	TRBV5-1	TRBJ2-3	.	TGCGCCAGCAGCCCAGGACAGTTAAGCACAGATACGCAGTATTTT	CASSPGQLSTDTQYF
.	TRBV19	TRBJ2-3	.	TGTGCCAGTAGTCCCGACCTGAGCACAGATACGCAGTATTTT	CASSPDLSTDTQYF
TRBD1	TRBV27	TRBJ1-1	.	TGTGCCAGCGGGCGACAGGGGTCGGGTTTCACTGAAGCTTTCTTT	CASGRQGSGFTEAFF
.	TRBV6-6	TRBJ1-6	.	TGTGCCAGCACTGGATATTATAATTCACCCCTCCACTTT	CASTGYYNSPLHF
TRBD1	TRBV7-6	TRBJ1-1	.	TGTGCCAGCAGCGTCCTAGGGGGCGAGGGTGGTCACACTGAAGCTTTCTTT	CASSVLGGEGGHTEAFF
.	TRBV6-5	TRBJ1-4	.	TGTGCCAGCAGAGCTGGAGAAGCCCGACTGTTTTTT	CASRAGEARLFF
.	TRBV7-9	TRBJ2-2	.	TGTGCCAGCAGCTTAGTGGATGGGGAGCTGTTTTTT	CASSLVDGELFF
TRBD2	TRBV4-1	TRBJ2-7	once	TGCGCCAGCAGCCAGCGGGAGGGCCTTTCTCAGGACAAGGAGCAGTACTTC	CASSQREGLSQDKEQYF
TRBD2	TRBV5-1	TRBJ2-3	.	TGCGCCAGCAGCTTAGAGCTAGCGGGAGGGCCCCGGGAGGCAGATACGCAGTATTTT	CASSLELAGGPREADTQYF
.	TRBV11-2	TRBJ1-2	few	TGTGCCAGCAGCTTACAACAGCACTATGGCTACACCTTC	CASSLQQHYGYTF
TRBD2	TRBV5-1	TRBJ2-7	.	TGCGCCAGCAGCTTGAGTGCGGGAGCCGACTACGAGCAGTACTTC	CASSLSAGADYEQYF
.	TRBV18	TRBJ2-2	.	TGTGCCAGCTCCAGCTCCACTAGCAGGAGAAACACCGGGGAGCTGTTTTTT	CASSSSTSRRNTGELFF
.	TRBV19	TRBJ1-4	few	TGTGCCAGTAGTATTGCGGGTATAACTAATGAAAAACTGTTTTTT	CASSIAGITNEKLFF
.	TRBV5-5	TRBJ1-2	.	TGTGCCAGCAGCTCAGAATTGGCAAAGGGAGTCTCGAGTGGCTACACCTTC	CASSSELAKGVSSGYTF
.	TRBV30	TRBJ2-1	.	TGTGCCTGGAGTGTACGGTCGGGACGTAACTCCTACAATGAGCAGTTCTTC	CAWSVRSGRNSYNEQFF
TRBD1	TRBV7-9	TRBJ1-6	.	TGTGCCAGCAGCGTGGGACAGCCTAATTCACCCCTCCACTTT	CASSVGQPNSPLHF
.	TRBV12-5	TRBJ2-3	.	TGTGCTGGGGGTTCCGGGGAAGGGTTAACAGATACGCAGTATTTT	CAGGSGEGLTDTQYF
.	TRBV27	TRBJ1-5	.	TGTGCCAGCAGTTTATTTCCCCCCTCACTTAGCAATCAGCCCCAGCATTTT	CASSLFPPSLSNQPQHF
TRBD1	TRBV9	TRBJ1-2	.	TGTGCCAGCAGCGCTTCCGGGACAGAGTATGGCTACACCTTC	CASSASGTEYGYTF
TRBD2	TRBV7-3	TRBJ2-1	.	TGTGCCAGCAGCTCCACCGGGACTAGCGGCAATGAGCAGTTCTTC	CASSSTGTSGNEQFF
.	TRBV7-2	TRBJ1-5	.	TGTGCCAGCAGCTTAGCAGCGGATTATAGCAATCAGCCCCAGCATTTT	CASSLAADYSNQPQHF
TRBD2	TRBV4-3	TRBJ2-3	.	TGCGCCAGCAGCCAAGAGGGAGCGGGATGGACAGATACGCAGTATTTT	CASSQEGAGWTDTQYF
.	TRBV7-2	TRBJ2-3	.	TGTGCCAGCAGCCCCCGGGATACGCAGTATTTT	CASSPRDTQYF
.	TRBV6-5	TRBJ1-4	.	TGTGCCAGCAGGTATGGGCCCGGTGAAAAACTGTTTTTT	CASRYGPGEKLFF
TRBD2	TRBV7-2	TRBJ2-2	.	TGTGCCAGCAGCTCGGGACTAGCGGGAGCGGAGCTGTTTTTT	CASSSGLAGAELFF
.	TRBV5-1	TRBJ2-7	.	TGCGCCAGCAGCGGAACACTCACAGGGATTAAGGAGCAGTACTTC	CASSGTLTGIKEQYF
TRBD2	TRBV29-1	TRBJ2-1	once	TGCAGCGTTGAAGGGACTAGCGGGAGTGGTGGTGAGCAGTTCTTC	CSVEGTSGSGGEQFF